These 10 T cell receptor beta chains were all obtained from the same sample, sequenced in a study of blood T cell repertoires in COVID-19. Only in-frame clones appear in the TCRdb table, and some are missing; sequencing was by immunoSEQ multiplex PCR. This sample yields 240,000 or so clones, of which approximately 83% are seen a single time; less than 4% belongs to the top ten. The material sequenced was PBMCs or T cells enriched from blood (not recorded which). The origin of the receptors is a woman aged 40 to 50 with acute COVID-19.

CDR3 in amino acids: CASSIGRGRFDEQFF. In DNA, the CDR3 is TGTGCCAGTAGTATAGGTAGGGGGCGCTTCGATGAGCAGTTCTTC. The rearrangement uses TRBV19 and TRBJ2-1, with TRBD1 identical over 7 bases. Germline CDR1 and CDR2: LNHDA and SQIVND (reference sequence). Losses at the gene ends were 1 base for V and 8 bases for J; bases not matched to a gene: 8. The CDR3 extends over 15 amino acids.

Concerning this clone itself: Additional DNA sequences in this sample encode the identical CDR3. This CDR3 reads CASSLGASTDTQYF. CDR3 DNA: TGCGCCAGCAGCTTAGGGGCTAGCACAGATACGCAGTATTTT. The chain joins TRBV5-1 to TRBJ2-3, with D tentatively TRBD1 (5 bases). The CDR3 runs 14 residues. Germline CDR1 reads SGHRS; CDR2 reads YFSETQ. Trimming stripped 2 bases from V and 0 bases from J, with 7 bases between.

The rearrangement uses TRBV4-2 and TRBJ1-2; 9 positions match TRBD1. The CDR3 has 17 amino acids. CDR1 is LGHNA and CDR2 is YNFKEQ in the germline V gene. Trimming took 2 bases from V and 7 from J; bases not matched to a gene: 14. This chain's CDR3 is CASSQPGTGSGVGGYTF. CDR3 bases: TGTGCCAGCAGCCAACCCGGGACAGGGTCCGGGGTGGGTGGCTACACCTTC.

The V gene is TRBV29-1, the J gene TRBJ1-5, with D possibly matching TRBD1 (5 bases). Trimming stripped 6 bases from V and 0 bases from J, with 15 bases between. Germline V CDR1 and CDR2: SQVTM, ANQGSEA. This CDR3 is built from 15 residues. CDR3 DNA: TGCAGCGTGAGGGGCGGGGGGGATAGCAATCAGCCCCAGCATTTT. It encodes CSVRGGGDSNQPQHF.

The chain couples TRBV19 to TRBJ1-4; D remains unclear. There are 13 residues in the CDR3. V was cut by 6 bases and J by 7 bases, with 12 bases left in between. Germline values: CDR1 LNHDA, CDR2 SQIVND (reference sequence). CDR3 in DNA: TGTGCCAGTAGCAGAGGGAGGGCTGAAAAACTGTTTTTT. Amino acid sequence: CASSRGRAEKLFF.

The CDR3 DNA follows: TGCAGTGCCACATTGGACTATGGCTACACCTTC. Protein sequence: CSATLDYGYTF. The chain employs TRBV20-1 and TRBJ1-2; no definite D call. V was trimmed by 6 bases and J by 3 bases, leaving 8 bases between them. The CDR3 is 11 amino acids. In germline, CDR1 is DFQATT, CDR2 SNEGSKA (reference sequence).

The chain is built from TRBV9 and TRBJ2-1; 10 nucleotides align to TRBD2. J gave up 5 bases and V 0 bases, and 14 bases lay outside the gene matches. CDR3 length: 19 residues. Germline CDR1 is SGDLS and CDR2 is YYNGEE. The CDR3 sequence: CASSVVGTSDTNGHNEQFF. Here the CDR3 DNA reads TGTGCCAGCAGCGTAGTAGGGACTAGCGATACCAACGGACACAATGAGCAGTTCTTC.

The V gene is TRBV15, the J gene TRBJ1-1; possibly TRBD1 for D (5 bases). This CDR3 has 14 residues. Germline V gives CDR1 LNHNV, CDR2 YYDKDF (reference sequence). Trimming pared 1 base from V and 4 bases from J, leaving 10 bases between. This chain's CDR3 is CATSRAGTGTEAFF. As DNA, the CDR3 is TGTGCCACCAGCAGAGCAGGGACTGGCACTGAAGCTTTCTTT.

This clone was observed a few times. CDR3 loop: CASSLSGDRVGYTF. The CDR3 bases are TGTGCCAGCAGCTTATCGGGGGACAGGGTTGGCTACACCTTC. J is TRBJ1-2 and V is TRBV7-8, with 9 nucleotides matching TRBD1. Germline-derived CDR1 and CDR2 are SGHVS and FQNEAQ. This CDR3 region has 14 residues. V was clipped by 2 bases and J by 7 bases; unmatched bases: 5.

The V gene is TRBV12-3 or TRBV12-4, the J gene TRBJ2-7; tentatively, D is TRBD1 (7 bases). Trimming took off 6 bases at V and 5 bases at J, with 8 bases between the two ends. CDR3 length: 11 amino acids. CDR3 residues: CASSRGDEQYF. The DNA for the CDR3 is TGTGCCAGCAGCAGGGGGGACGAGCAGTACTTC.